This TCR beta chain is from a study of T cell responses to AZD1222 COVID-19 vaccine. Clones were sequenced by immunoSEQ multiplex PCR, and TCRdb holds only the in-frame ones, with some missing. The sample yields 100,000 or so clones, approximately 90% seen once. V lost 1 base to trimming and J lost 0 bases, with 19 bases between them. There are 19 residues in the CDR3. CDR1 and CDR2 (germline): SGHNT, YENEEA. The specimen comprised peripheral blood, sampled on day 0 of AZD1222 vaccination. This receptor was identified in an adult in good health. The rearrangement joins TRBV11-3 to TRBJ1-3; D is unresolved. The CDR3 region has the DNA TGTGCCAGCAGCTTAGTCGGCTACTCCTCGGTAAACTCTGGAAACACCATATATTTT. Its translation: CASSLVGYSSVNSGNTIYF.